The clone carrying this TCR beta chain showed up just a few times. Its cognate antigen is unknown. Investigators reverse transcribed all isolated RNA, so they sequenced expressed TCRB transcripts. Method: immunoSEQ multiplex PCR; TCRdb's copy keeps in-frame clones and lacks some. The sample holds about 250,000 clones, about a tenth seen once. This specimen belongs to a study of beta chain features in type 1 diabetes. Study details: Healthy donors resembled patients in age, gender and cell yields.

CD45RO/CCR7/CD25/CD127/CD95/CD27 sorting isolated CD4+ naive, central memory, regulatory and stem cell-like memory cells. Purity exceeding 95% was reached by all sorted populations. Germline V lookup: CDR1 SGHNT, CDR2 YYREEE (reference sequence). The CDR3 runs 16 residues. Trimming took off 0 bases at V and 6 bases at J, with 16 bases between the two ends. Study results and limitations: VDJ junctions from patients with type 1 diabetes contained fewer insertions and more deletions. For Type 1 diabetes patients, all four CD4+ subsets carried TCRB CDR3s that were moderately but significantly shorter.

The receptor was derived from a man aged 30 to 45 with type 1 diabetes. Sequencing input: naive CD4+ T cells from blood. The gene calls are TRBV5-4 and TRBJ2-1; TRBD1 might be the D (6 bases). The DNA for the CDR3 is TGTGCCAGCAGCTTGGGACGACAGGAGTGGTCCAATGAGCAGTTCTTC. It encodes CASSLGRQEWSNEQFF.